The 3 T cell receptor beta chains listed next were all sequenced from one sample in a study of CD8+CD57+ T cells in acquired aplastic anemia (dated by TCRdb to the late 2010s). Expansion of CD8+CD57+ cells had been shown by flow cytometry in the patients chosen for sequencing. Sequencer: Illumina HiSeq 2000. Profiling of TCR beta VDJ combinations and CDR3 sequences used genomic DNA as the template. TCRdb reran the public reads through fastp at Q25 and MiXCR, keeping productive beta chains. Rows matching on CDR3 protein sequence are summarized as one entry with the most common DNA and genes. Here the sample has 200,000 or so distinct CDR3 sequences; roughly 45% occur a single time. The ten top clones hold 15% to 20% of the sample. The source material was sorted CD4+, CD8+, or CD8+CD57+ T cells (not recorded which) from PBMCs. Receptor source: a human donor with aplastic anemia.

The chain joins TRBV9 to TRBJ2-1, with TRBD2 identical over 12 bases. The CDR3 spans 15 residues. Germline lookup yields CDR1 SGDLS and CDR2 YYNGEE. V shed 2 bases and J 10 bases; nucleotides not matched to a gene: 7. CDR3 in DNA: TGTGCCAGCAGCGTGTGGACTAGCGGGGAGGGAGAGCAGTTCTTC. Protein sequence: CASSVWTSGEGEQFF.

In DNA form, the CDR3 reads TGTGCCAGCAGCTTAGGGACAACGGAGAGGGACACTGAAGCTTTCTTT. Protein: CASSLGTTERDTEAFF. The gene calls are TRBV7-6 and TRBJ1-1; TRBD1 is a possible D gene (5 bases). Trimming took off 1 base at V and 3 bases at J, with 15 bases between the two ends. This CDR3 has 16 amino acids. CDR1 is SGHVS, CDR2 FNYEAQ, per germline.

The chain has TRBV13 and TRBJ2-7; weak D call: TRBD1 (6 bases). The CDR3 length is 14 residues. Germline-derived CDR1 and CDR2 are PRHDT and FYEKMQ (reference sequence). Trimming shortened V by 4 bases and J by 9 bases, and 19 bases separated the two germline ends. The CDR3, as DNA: TGTGCCAGCAGCTCCTCTCAGGGGTCACGACGGCAGTACTTC. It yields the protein CASSSSQGSRRQYF.